The clone carrying this TCR beta chain was picked up one time. The antigen is not known. These data belong to a study of T-cell memory formation after mild COVID-19. For the study at large: Largely, TCR clusters stayed within a single donor. The study, taken as a whole, reports: Pre-infection memory carried some responding clones, suggesting that cross-reactive memory joined. A balance of CD4 and CD8 characterized clones contracting day 15 to 85, whereas later expanders leaned CD4+.

Sample barcodes and UMIs were carried by the TCR alpha and TCR beta cDNA libraries that 5'RACE generated with constant-segment primers. Each CDR3 protein gets one entry after TCRdb re-called the 5' RACE reads with MiXCR. The data contain under 200,000 distinct CDR3 sequences, around a third of them singletons. Germline V gene lookup returns CDR1 SGHRS and CDR2 YFSETQ. This CDR3 is built from 16 residues. V lost 1 base, J lost 6 bases, and 12 bases stayed unmatched. The TCR comes from an adult woman who had mild COVID-19 (a few samples of this study predate the infection). Cell type and time point are not known. Sequenced input: PBMCs or a T cell subset sorted from them (not recorded which). This rearrangement joins TRBV5-1 to TRBJ1-2, with 7 bases fitting TRBD1. The CDR3 is CASSLPTGIEGDGYTF. For the CDR3, the DNA is TGCGCCAGCAGCTTGCCGACAGGGATCGAAGGGGATGGCTACACCTTC.